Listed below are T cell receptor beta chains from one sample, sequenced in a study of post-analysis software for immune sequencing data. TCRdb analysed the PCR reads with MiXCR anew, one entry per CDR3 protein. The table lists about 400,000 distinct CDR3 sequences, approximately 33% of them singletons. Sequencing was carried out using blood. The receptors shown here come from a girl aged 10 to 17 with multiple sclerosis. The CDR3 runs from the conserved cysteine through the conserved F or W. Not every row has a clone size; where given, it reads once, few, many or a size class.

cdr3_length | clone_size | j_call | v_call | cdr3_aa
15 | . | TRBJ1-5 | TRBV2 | CASSELVFGGQPQHF
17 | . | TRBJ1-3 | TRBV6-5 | CASSYSTARGSGNTIYF
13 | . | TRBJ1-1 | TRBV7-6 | CASWDRVSTEAFF
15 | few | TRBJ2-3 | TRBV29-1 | CSVLSWRASTDTQYF
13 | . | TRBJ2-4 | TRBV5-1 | CASQGTGNNIQYF
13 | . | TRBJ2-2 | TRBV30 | CAWRAWNTGELFF
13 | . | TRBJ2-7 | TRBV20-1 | CSARTSGTSEQYF
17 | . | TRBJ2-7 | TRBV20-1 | CSARDHGSGGRSYEQYF
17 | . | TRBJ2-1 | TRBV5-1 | CASSPSPSGGAYNEQFF
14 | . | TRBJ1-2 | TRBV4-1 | CASSQAGRLYGYTF
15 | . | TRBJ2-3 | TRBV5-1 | CASSLSGAGTDTQYF
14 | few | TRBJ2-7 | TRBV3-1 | CASRSSLSSYEQYF
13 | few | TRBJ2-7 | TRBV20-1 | CSARGQGGYEQYF
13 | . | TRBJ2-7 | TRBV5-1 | CASSLQDDYEQYF
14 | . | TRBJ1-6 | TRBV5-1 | CASSTTGYNSPLHF
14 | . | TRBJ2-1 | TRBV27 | CASSSRGGHNEQFF
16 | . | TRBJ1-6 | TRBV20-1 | CSARQATQISNSPLHF